This T cell receptor beta chain was recovered during a study of control samples from healthy donors and cancer patients. The CDR3 totals 17 residues. Trimming took 3 bases from V and 5 from J, leaving 22 bases between them. The germline V gene encodes CDR1 MNHEY and CDR2 SMNVEV (reference sequence). Generated by immunoSEQ multiplex PCR, the TCRdb table keeps only in-frame clones and is missing some. The repertoire includes 120,000 to 150,000 clones, approximately 92% of them detected once, and roughly 3.1% sits in the top ten. This receptor was obtained from a man aged 25 to 40 in good health. Sequencing was done on a sample of blood. The rearrangement links TRBV27 to TRBJ1-2; possible D gene TRBD1, 6 bases. As DNA, the CDR3 is TGTGCCAGCAGTTTTTCGATAACAGGGCCCCCGGCTTATGGCTACACCTTC. Amino acids: CASSFSITGPPAYGYTF.